This T cell receptor (beta chain) stems from a study of cytomegalovirus exposure and HLA in healthy donors. Whole-study context: In a later analysis, it was reported that the approximately 120 validation repertoires had been produced on the same platform as the roughly 700 repertoires belonging to the first cohort. Points from the study as a whole: In vitro work confirmed that a few CMV-associated chains recognize CMV antigens. It was found in a later analysis that first-cohort TCR clusters tended to co-occur in the 130 or so validation repertoires.

This clone was counted a few times. Antigen unknown. Sequencing used immunoSEQ multiplex PCR; TCRdb keeps in-frame clones, though not all of them. Among 90,000 to 120,000 clones, 70% to 85% were seen once, and the ten largest hold more than 2.5%. This CDR3 has 15 amino acids. Germline V lookup: CDR1 SEHNR, CDR2 FQNEAQ (reference sequence). With 5 bases removed from V and 5 bases from J, the gap between germline ends came to 19 bases. The receptor comes from a woman aged 18-29 years in good health and CMV-seronegative. Specimen: PBMCs. The chain employs TRBV7-9 and TRBJ2-7; TRBD1 is a possible D gene (7 bases). The CDR3 DNA sequence: TGTGCCAGCAGCCGGAGGACAGGAGGGGTCCACGAGCAGTACTTC. Its translation: CASSRRTGGVHEQYF.